Reported below is one T cell receptor beta chain. This sample was included in a study of blood T cell repertoires in COVID-19. The germline V gene encodes CDR1 SGHNT and CDR2 YYREEE (reference sequence). With 10 bases clipped from V and 5 bases from J, the junction kept 11 bases outside the gene matches. The CDR3 consists of 13 residues. Sequencing was performed with immunoSEQ multiplex PCR; in TCRdb, only in-frame clones are kept and a portion is missing. This sample has over 250,000 clones, with approximately 84% found just once. Sequencing used peripheral blood. This receptor was taken from a human donor with COVID-19, enrolled during active disease. The donor label of this sample is uncertain. The chain links TRBV5-4 to TRBJ1-1, with TRBD1 identical over 7 bases. The CDR3 protein is CAVLKTGWTEAFF. The CDR3 DNA sequence: TGTGCCGTCCTTAAGACAGGGTGGACTGAAGCTTTCTTT.